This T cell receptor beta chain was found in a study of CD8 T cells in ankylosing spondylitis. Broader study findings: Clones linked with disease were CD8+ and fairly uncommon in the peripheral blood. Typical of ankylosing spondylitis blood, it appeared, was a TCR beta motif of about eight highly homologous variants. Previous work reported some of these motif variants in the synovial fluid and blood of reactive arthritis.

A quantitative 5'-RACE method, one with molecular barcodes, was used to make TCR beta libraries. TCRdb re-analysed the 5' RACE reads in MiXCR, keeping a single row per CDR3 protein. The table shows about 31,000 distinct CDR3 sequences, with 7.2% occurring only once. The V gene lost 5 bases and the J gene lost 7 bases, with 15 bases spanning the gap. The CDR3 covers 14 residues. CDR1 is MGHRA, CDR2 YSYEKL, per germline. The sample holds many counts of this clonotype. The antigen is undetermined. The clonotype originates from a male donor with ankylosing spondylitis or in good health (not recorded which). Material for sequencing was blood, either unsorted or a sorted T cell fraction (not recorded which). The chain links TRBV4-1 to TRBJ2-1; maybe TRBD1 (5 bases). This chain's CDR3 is CASSTPINRNEQFF. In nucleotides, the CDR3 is TGCGCCAGCAGCACCCCAATAAACAGGAATGAGCAGTTCTTC.